These T cell receptor beta chains were read from a single sample in a study of follicular helper T cells after annual influenza vaccination. Assay: immunoSEQ multiplex PCR; the TCRdb copy retains only in-frame clones and omits some. The data hold around 10,000 clones, with approximately 79% observed a single time. The material was CXCR5- memory CD4+ T cells sorted from blood, obtained 6 weeks after influenza vaccination. The receptor source for this set is an adult who received the influenza vaccine. Each CDR3 is given with its conserved first and last residue. The D gene is left open where the match is weak. The size field is filled for only some rows; it gives once, few, many or a size class.

>.|TRBV10-1|.|TRBJ2-5
CAILTDQETQYF
TGCGCCATCCTGACAGACCAAGAGACCCAGTACTTC
>.|TRBV6-5|TRBD1|TRBJ1-1
CASSPAGGGFTEAFF
TGTGCCAGCAGCCCCGCAGGGGGCGGTTTCACTGAAGCTTTCTTT
>.|TRBV5-4|TRBD2|TRBJ2-2
CASSPSGGPYTGELFF
TGTGCCAGCAGCCCTTCGGGGGGGCCCTACACCGGGGAGCTGTTTTTT
>.|TRBV7-6|TRBD2|TRBJ2-2
CASSLSGTSGDTGELFF
TGTGCCAGCAGCTTATCTGGGACTAGCGGGGACACCGGGGAGCTGTTTTTT
>.|TRBV11-3|.|TRBJ1-1
CASSLVTNTEAFF
TGTGCCAGCAGCTTAGTGACGAACACTGAAGCTTTCTTT
>.|TRBV10-3|TRBD1|TRBJ2-7
CAITPSRDREYEQYF
TGTGCCATCACCCCCAGTCGGGACAGGGAATACGAGCAGTACTTC
>few|TRBV4-2|TRBD1|TRBJ2-7
CASSQATDRGGEQYF
TGTGCCAGCAGCCAAGCTACCGACAGGGGGGGCGAGCAGTACTTC
>few|TRBV6-5|TRBD1|TRBJ2-7
CASSPYDRDEQYF
TGTGCCAGCAGCCCCTATGACAGGGACGAGCAGTACTTC
>.|TRBV11-3|TRBD2|TRBJ2-3
CASSLTGLAATDTQYF
TGTGCCAGCAGTTTAACGGGACTAGCGGCGACAGATACGCAGTATTTT
>.|TRBV11-2|.|TRBJ1-1
CASNLITGNTEAFF
TGTGCCAGCAACTTAATCACTGGGAACACTGAAGCTTTCTTT
>.|TRBV2|.|TRBJ2-7
CASSLAELSYEQYF
TGTGCCAGCTCCTTAGCGGAACTATCCTACGAGCAGTACTTC
>.|TRBV7-2|.|TRBJ1-2
CASSREGDYGYTF
TGTGCCAGCAGCAGGGAGGGGGACTATGGCTACACCTTC
>.|TRBV15|TRBD1|TRBJ2-7
CATSRPRGTGGGEQYF
TGTGCCACCAGCAGACCCAGAGGGACAGGGGGCGGCGAGCAGTACTTC
>once|TRBV10-3|.|TRBJ1-3
CAISEKGINSGNTIYF
TGTGCCATCAGTGAAAAAGGGATAAACTCTGGAAACACCATATATTTT
>.|TRBV5-1|TRBD1|TRBJ2-7
CASGQGSGVYEQYF
TGCGCCAGCGGACAGGGCTCTGGGGTATACGAGCAGTACTTC
>.|TRBV6-5|TRBD1|TRBJ1-2
CATTGVGNYGYTF
TGTGCCACCACAGGGGTGGGGAACTATGGCTACACCTTC
>.|TRBV5-4|.|TRBJ1-2
CASSLMTGPNYGYTF
TGTGCCAGCAGCTTGATGACAGGACCTAACTATGGCTACACCTTC
>.|TRBV2|TRBD1|TRBJ2-7
CASGLTTGVGEQYF
TGTGCCAGCGGACTCACGACAGGGGTGGGCGAGCAGTACTTC
>.|TRBV7-9|.|TRBJ1-5
CASSLGGYSNQPQHF
TGTGCCAGCAGCTTAGGGGGGTATAGCAATCAGCCCCAGCATTTT
>.|TRBV5-1|.|TRBJ1-3
CASSLPTADGNTIYF
TGCGCCAGCAGCTTGCCGACAGCCGATGGAAACACCATATATTTT
>few|TRBV25-1|.|TRBJ1-4
CASSEPFHRGTYEKLFF
TGTGCCAGCAGTGAACCCTTCCACCGTGGGACATATGAAAAACTGTTTTTT
>.|TRBV7-9|TRBD1|TRBJ1-2
CASSRQGGDGYTF
TGTGCCAGCAGCCGACAGGGGGGAGATGGCTACACCTTC
>.|TRBV18|.|TRBJ1-6
CASSPGGAHNSPLHF
TGTGCCAGCTCACCAGGGGGGGCGCATAATTCACCCCTCCACTTT
>once|TRBV11-3|.|TRBJ2-5
CASSLVGETQYF
TGTGCCAGCAGCTTAGTGGGAGAGACCCAGTACTTC
>.|TRBV6-1|.|TRBJ1-6
CASSDGGRGASPLHF
TGTGCCAGCAGTGATGGGGGACGAGGAGCTTCACCCCTCCACTTT
>.|TRBV19|.|TRBJ1-1
CASSDYSRILNTEAFF
TGTGCCAGTAGTGACTATAGCCGGATCCTGAACACTGAAGCTTTCTTT
>.|TRBV18|TRBD2|TRBJ2-7
CASSPRPPGRGGSYEQYF
TGTGCCAGCTCACCAAGGCCTCCGGGGCGGGGGGGCTCCTACGAGCAGTACTTC
>.|TRBV18|.|TRBJ1-2
CASSMGEEVHGYTF
TGTGCCAGCTCAATGGGCGAGGAGGTCCATGGCTACACCTTC
>.|TRBV6-8|.|TRBJ2-7
CARIEQYF
TGTGCCAGGATCGAGCAGTACTTC
>once|TRBV5-8|.|TRBJ2-2
CASSLRGLLGPGELFF
TGTGCCAGCAGCTTGCGGGGACTCCTAGGACCCGGGGAGCTGTTTTTT
>.|TRBV5-4|TRBD2|TRBJ2-3
CASSDSGGTDTQYF
TGTGCCAGCAGTGATAGCGGGGGCACAGATACGCAGTATTTT
>.|TRBV13|TRBD1|TRBJ2-3
CASSLGRRTGATDTQYF
TGTGCCAGCAGCTTAGGCCGCAGGACAGGGGCCACAGATACGCAGTATTTT
>once|TRBV21-1|.|TRBJ2-7
CASSKEVRGSPYEQYF
TGTGCCAGCAGCAAAGAAGTACGGGGATCGCCCTACGAGCAGTACTTC
>.|TRBV7-3|TRBD2|TRBJ2-3
CASSPASGGTDTQYF
TGTGCCAGCAGCCCTGCTAGCGGGGGCACAGATACGCAGTATTTT